Below are 26 T cell receptor beta chains sequenced from a single sample in a study of T cell responses to AZD1222 COVID-19 vaccine. Assay: immunoSEQ multiplex PCR; the TCRdb copy retains only in-frame clones and omits some. This table has around 150,000 clones, 85% to 90% appearing once. The specimen was peripheral blood, collected on day 0 of AZD1222 vaccination. The receptors shown here come from an adult in good health.

The gene calls are TRBV14 and TRBJ2-1; the D is unclear. The germline gives CDR1 SGHDN, CDR2 FVKESK. The CDR3 covers 13 residues. The V and J ends lost 1 base and 6 bases respectively, with 7 bases between them. The CDR3 loop is CASSQGRINEQFF. The CDR3 nucleotides read TGTGCCAGCAGCCAAGGCCGTATCAATGAGCAGTTCTTC.

V and J are TRBV7-2 and TRBJ2-2; 7 nucleotides line up with TRBD2. CDR1 is SGHTA, CDR2 FQGNSA, per germline. The V and J ends lost 8 bases and 1 base, in that order; junction bases with no gene match: 7. This CDR3 is built from 15 residues. In DNA form, the CDR3 reads TGTGCCAGCGGTCGGACTAGTTGGAACACCGGGGAGCTGTTTTTT. Translated: CASGRTSWNTGELFF. The variable domain in full, completed from reference TRBV7-2 and TRBJ2-2, reads GAGVSQSPSNKVTEKGKDVELRCDPISGHTALYWYRQSLGQGLEFLIYFQGNSAPDKSGLPSDRFSAERTGGSVSTLTIQRTQQEDSAVYLCASGRTSWNTGELFFGEGSRLTVL.

This chain joins TRBV5-5 and TRBJ2-1; a weak D match, TRBD2 (6 bases). The length of the CDR3 is 15 residues. The germline CDR1 and CDR2 sequences are SGHKS and YYEKEE (reference sequence). The V end lost 3 bases, the J end lost 0 bases, and 10 bases lay between the germline ends. The CDR3 sequence is CASSSSGSSYNEQFF. The CDR3 DNA reads as TGTGCCAGCAGCTCCTCCGGGAGCTCCTACAATGAGCAGTTCTTC.

The rearrangement joins TRBV4-3 to TRBJ2-7, with a possible D match to TRBD2 (6 bases). The CDR3 consists of 15 residues. V shed 3 bases and J shed 2 bases, with 14 bases lying between them. Germline assignment: CDR1 LGHNA and CDR2 YSLEER. The CDR3 region is CASSHIAAQTYEQYF. CDR3 bases: TGCGCCAGCAGCCATATAGCGGCCCAGACCTACGAGCAGTACTTC.

The rearrangement links TRBV4-3 to TRBJ2-7; maybe TRBD2 (6 bases). Germline CDR1 reads LGHNA; CDR2 reads YSLEER. V shed 1 base and J shed 7 bases, with 11 bases lying between them. The CDR3 runs 13 residues. The CDR3 loop is CASSQVGGREQYF. CDR3 nucleotide sequence: TGCGCCAGCAGCCAAGTAGGAGGGAGAGAGCAGTACTTC.

The chain carries TRBV9 and TRBJ2-2; D gene unclear. V shed 0 bases and J shed 1 base, with 4 bases lying between them. From germline, CDR1 is SGDLS and CDR2 YYNGEE. The CDR3 length is 14 residues. For the CDR3, the DNA is TGTGCCAGCAGCGTAGTGGTGAACACCGGGGAGCTGTTTTTT. Amino acid sequence: CASSVVVNTGELFF.

The V gene is TRBV28, the J gene TRBJ1-6, with 7 positions matching TRBD1. Germline loops: CDR1 MDHEN, CDR2 SYDVKM. Germline trimming cut 4 bases from V and 5 bases from J; bases unmatched to any gene: 5. The CDR3 spans 15 residues. CDR3 in amino acids: CASSSRDRNNSPLHF. The CDR3 nucleotides are TGTGCCAGCAGTTCCCGGGACAGAAATAATTCACCCCTCCACTTT. The variable domain in full, with the rest retrieved from reference TRBV28 and TRBJ1-6, is DVKVTQSSRYLVKRTGEKVFLECVQDMDHENMFWYRQDPGLGLRLIYFSYDVKMKEKGDIPEGYSVSREKKERFSLILESASTNQTSMYLCASSSRDRNNSPLHFGNGTRLTVT.

The chain recombines TRBV7-9 with TRBJ1-2; 7 bases fit TRBD1. The CDR3 sequence is 17 residues long. Trimming at V came to 3 bases and at J to 4 bases, leaving 14 bases not matched to a gene. Germline V gives CDR1 SEHNR, CDR2 FQNEAQ (reference sequence). The CDR3 nucleotides are TGTGCCAGCAGCTTGTGGGGTGGGGACAGTTCCCTCTATGGCTACACCTTC. Protein sequence: CASSLWGGDSSLYGYTF.

The gene calls are TRBV7-9 and TRBJ1-5; D unclear. Germline V CDR1 and CDR2: SEHNR, FQNEAQ (reference sequence). V was trimmed by 5 bases and J by 4 bases, leaving 6 bases between them. CDR3 length equals 12 residues. The CDR3 nucleotides are TGTGCCAGCAGCCCCGTTAATCAGCCCCAGCATTTT. This codes for CASSPVNQPQHF.

The chain joins TRBV28 to TRBJ2-5; 12 bases map to TRBD2. Germline-derived CDR1 and CDR2 are MDHEN and SYDVKM. V was clipped by 4 bases and J by 2 bases; unmatched bases: 5. The CDR3 contains 16 residues. The CDR3 sequence: CASSSRLAGDQETQYF. DNA of the CDR3: TGTGCCAGCAGTTCCCGACTAGCGGGGGATCAAGAGACCCAGTACTTC.

The chain is built from TRBV7-9 and TRBJ1-2; D not certain. The V gene lost 4 bases and the J gene lost 2 bases, with 17 bases spanning the gap. Germline V gene data show CDR1 as SEHNR and CDR2 as FQNEAQ (reference sequence). This CDR3 contains 16 residues. In nucleotides, the CDR3 is TGTGCCAGCAGCTCCTCGAGTGCAGGTACCAACTATGGCTACACCTTC. Protein product: CASSSSSAGTNYGYTF.

The rearrangement uses TRBV28 and TRBJ1-6, with a tentative D call TRBD1 (5 bases). Germline V gene data show CDR1 as MDHEN and CDR2 as SYDVKM. V was clipped by 7 bases and J by 4 bases, with 17 bases between them. The CDR3 has 16 residues. The CDR3 loop reads CASTLGNRRYNSPLHF. CDR3 nucleotides: TGTGCCAGCACCCTTGGGAACAGGAGATATAATTCACCCCTCCACTTT.

The rearrangement links TRBV28 to TRBJ1-1, with 8 bases matching TRBD1. V gave up 6 bases and J gave up 1 base; unmatched junction bases: 4. This CDR3 is built from 14 residues. Germline V gene lookup returns CDR1 MDHEN and CDR2 SYDVKM. The CDR3 region has the DNA TGTGCCAGCAGATCGGGACAGGCGAACACTGAAGCTTTCTTT. Its protein is CASRSGQANTEAFF.

V usage is TRBV24-1 and J usage is TRBJ1-1; TRBD1 agrees at 8 bases. The trim removed 8 bases at V and 4 bases at J, leaving 5 bases unmatched. CDR3 size: 13 residues. CDR1 and CDR2 from the germline V gene are KGHDR and SFDVKD. CDR3 bases: TGTGCCACCAAAGCTACAGGGGGCACTGAAGCTTTCTTT. Its protein is CATKATGGTEAFF.

This clone was seen a few times. The chain links TRBV12-3 or TRBV12-4 to TRBJ2-2; D gene uncertain. The CDR3 spans 12 residues. The V end was cut by 6 bases, the J end by 4 bases, with 6 bases between. CDR3 sequence reads: CASRRSTGELFF. The CDR3 bases are TGTGCCAGCAGGAGATCCACCGGGGAGCTGTTTTTT.

For the CDR3, the DNA is TGTGCCAGCAGCGCCGCCCCGAGGACTGAAGCTTTCTTT. Translated: CASSAAPRTEAFF. The rearrangement joins TRBV7-8 to TRBJ1-1; no reliable D call. The germline gives CDR1 SGHVS, CDR2 FQNEAQ. Trimming cost V 5 bases and J 5 bases, with 12 bases left between them. There are 13 residues in the CDR3.

The rearrangement joins TRBV18 to TRBJ2-3, with 7 positions matching TRBD1. Germline CDR1 and CDR2: KGHSH and LQKENI. V trimming: 2 bases; J trimming: 3 bases; junction bases outside the gene matches: 5. This CDR3 contains 15 residues. The CDR3 reads CASSPKGALTDTQYF. The CDR3 DNA sequence: TGTGCCAGCTCACCAAAGGGGGCGCTGACAGATACGCAGTATTTT.

This chain joins TRBV7-2 and TRBJ2-3; weak D call: TRBD2 (6 bases). V dropped 0 bases and J dropped 5 bases, with 12 bases sitting between them. CDR3 length: 15 residues. Germline values: CDR1 SGHTA, CDR2 FQGNSA. The CDR3 loop is CASSLALLGGDTQYF. The CDR3 region has the DNA TGTGCCAGCAGCTTAGCGCTATTGGGGGGAGATACGCAGTATTTT. The whole variable domain, remainder taken from reference TRBV7-2 and TRBJ2-3, is GAGVSQSPSNKVTEKGKDVELRCDPISGHTALYWYRQSLGQGLEFLIYFQGNSAPDKSGLPSDRFSAERTGGSVSTLTIQRTQQEDSAVYLCASSLALLGGDTQYFGPGTRLTVL.

A few counts support this clone. The chain joins TRBV5-1 to TRBJ1-1; D call uncertain. Germline V gene sequence: CDR1 SGHRS, CDR2 YFSETQ. CDR3 length equals 13 residues. V lost 1 base and J 4 bases, leaving 8 bases between the germline ends. CDR3 residues: CASSLWGSTEAFF. CDR3 coding DNA: TGCGCCAGCAGCTTGTGGGGAAGCACTGAAGCTTTCTTT.

The sample holds a few counts of this clone. The chain employs TRBV28 and TRBJ2-7; the D gene is possibly TRBD1 (5 bases). Germline V gene data show CDR1 as MDHEN and CDR2 as SYDVKM. V dropped 6 bases and J dropped 2 bases, with 11 bases sitting between them. The CDR3 consists of 13 residues. The CDR3 DNA reads as TGTGCCAGCAGAAAGACAGCAGCCTACGAGCAGTACTTC. Translating it yields CASRKTAAYEQYF.

This clone was found a few times. J is TRBJ2-7 and V is TRBV19; 9 bases align to TRBD1. The germline V gene has CDR1 LNHDA and CDR2 SQIVND (reference sequence). The CDR3 is 15 residues long. V was clipped by 7 bases and J by 2 bases; unmatched bases: 9. CDR3 sequence: CASNQPGTGTYEQYF. In DNA, the CDR3 is TGTGCCAGTAATCAACCCGGGACAGGGACCTACGAGCAGTACTTC.

The rearrangement uses TRBV10-3 and TRBJ2-7, with D possibly TRBD2 on 6 matching bases. The germline CDR1 and CDR2 sequences are ENHRY and SYGVKD. Deletions cut 0 bases from V and 1 base from J, with 19 bases between. This CDR3 has 18 amino acids. DNA for the CDR3: TGTGCCATCAGTGAGTCTCCCCGAGGGCGGGGATCTTCCTACGAGCAGTACTTC. Its translation is CAISESPRGRGSSYEQYF.

The CDR3 sequence: CASSTGEGYGYTF. The CDR3 nucleotides read TGTGCCAGTTCGACAGGGGAAGGCTATGGCTACACCTTC. This chain joins TRBV6-6 and TRBJ1-2; TRBD1 agrees at 8 bases. Germline V gene lookup returns CDR1 MNHNY and CDR2 SVGAGI (reference sequence). V trimming: 9 bases; J trimming: 4 bases; junction bases outside the gene matches: 7. The CDR3 loop spans 13 amino acids.

V and J are TRBV2 and TRBJ1-4, with 10 positions matching TRBD1. V dropped 9 bases and J dropped 11; count of bases not matched to a gene: 9. CDR1 is SNHLY, CDR2 FYNNEI, per germline. The CDR3 has 13 amino acids. The chain's CDR3 is CASGQGGLGKLFF. The CDR3 bases are TGTGCCAGTGGACAGGGGGGTTTGGGGAAACTGTTTTTT. Based on the CDR3 plus reference TRBV2 and TRBJ1-4, the full variable domain is EPEVTQTPSHQVTQMGQEVILRCVPISNHLYFYWYRQILGQKVEFLVSFYNNEISEKSEIFDDQFSVERPDGSNFTLKIRSTKLEDSAMYFCASGQGGLGKLFFGSGTQLSVL.

The chain recombines TRBV11-2 with TRBJ1-1; 8 bases are shared with TRBD1. The CDR3 extends over 12 amino acids. With 9 bases clipped from V and 1 base from J, the junction kept 1 base outside the gene matches. Germline lookup yields CDR1 SGHAT and CDR2 FQNNGV. The CDR3 reads CASGTGNTEAFF. In DNA form, the CDR3 reads TGTGCCAGTGGGACAGGGAACACTGAAGCTTTCTTT.

This chain links TRBV30 with TRBJ2-2, with TRBD2 matching 8 bases. The germline V gene has CDR1 GTSNPN and CDR2 SVGIG (reference sequence). Germline trimming cut 1 base from V and 4 bases from J; bases unmatched to any gene: 5. This CDR3 comprises 15 residues. For the CDR3, the DNA is TGTGCCTGGAGTGGGTTAGCGGGAATCACCGGGGAGCTGTTTTTT. It translates to CAWSGLAGITGELFF.